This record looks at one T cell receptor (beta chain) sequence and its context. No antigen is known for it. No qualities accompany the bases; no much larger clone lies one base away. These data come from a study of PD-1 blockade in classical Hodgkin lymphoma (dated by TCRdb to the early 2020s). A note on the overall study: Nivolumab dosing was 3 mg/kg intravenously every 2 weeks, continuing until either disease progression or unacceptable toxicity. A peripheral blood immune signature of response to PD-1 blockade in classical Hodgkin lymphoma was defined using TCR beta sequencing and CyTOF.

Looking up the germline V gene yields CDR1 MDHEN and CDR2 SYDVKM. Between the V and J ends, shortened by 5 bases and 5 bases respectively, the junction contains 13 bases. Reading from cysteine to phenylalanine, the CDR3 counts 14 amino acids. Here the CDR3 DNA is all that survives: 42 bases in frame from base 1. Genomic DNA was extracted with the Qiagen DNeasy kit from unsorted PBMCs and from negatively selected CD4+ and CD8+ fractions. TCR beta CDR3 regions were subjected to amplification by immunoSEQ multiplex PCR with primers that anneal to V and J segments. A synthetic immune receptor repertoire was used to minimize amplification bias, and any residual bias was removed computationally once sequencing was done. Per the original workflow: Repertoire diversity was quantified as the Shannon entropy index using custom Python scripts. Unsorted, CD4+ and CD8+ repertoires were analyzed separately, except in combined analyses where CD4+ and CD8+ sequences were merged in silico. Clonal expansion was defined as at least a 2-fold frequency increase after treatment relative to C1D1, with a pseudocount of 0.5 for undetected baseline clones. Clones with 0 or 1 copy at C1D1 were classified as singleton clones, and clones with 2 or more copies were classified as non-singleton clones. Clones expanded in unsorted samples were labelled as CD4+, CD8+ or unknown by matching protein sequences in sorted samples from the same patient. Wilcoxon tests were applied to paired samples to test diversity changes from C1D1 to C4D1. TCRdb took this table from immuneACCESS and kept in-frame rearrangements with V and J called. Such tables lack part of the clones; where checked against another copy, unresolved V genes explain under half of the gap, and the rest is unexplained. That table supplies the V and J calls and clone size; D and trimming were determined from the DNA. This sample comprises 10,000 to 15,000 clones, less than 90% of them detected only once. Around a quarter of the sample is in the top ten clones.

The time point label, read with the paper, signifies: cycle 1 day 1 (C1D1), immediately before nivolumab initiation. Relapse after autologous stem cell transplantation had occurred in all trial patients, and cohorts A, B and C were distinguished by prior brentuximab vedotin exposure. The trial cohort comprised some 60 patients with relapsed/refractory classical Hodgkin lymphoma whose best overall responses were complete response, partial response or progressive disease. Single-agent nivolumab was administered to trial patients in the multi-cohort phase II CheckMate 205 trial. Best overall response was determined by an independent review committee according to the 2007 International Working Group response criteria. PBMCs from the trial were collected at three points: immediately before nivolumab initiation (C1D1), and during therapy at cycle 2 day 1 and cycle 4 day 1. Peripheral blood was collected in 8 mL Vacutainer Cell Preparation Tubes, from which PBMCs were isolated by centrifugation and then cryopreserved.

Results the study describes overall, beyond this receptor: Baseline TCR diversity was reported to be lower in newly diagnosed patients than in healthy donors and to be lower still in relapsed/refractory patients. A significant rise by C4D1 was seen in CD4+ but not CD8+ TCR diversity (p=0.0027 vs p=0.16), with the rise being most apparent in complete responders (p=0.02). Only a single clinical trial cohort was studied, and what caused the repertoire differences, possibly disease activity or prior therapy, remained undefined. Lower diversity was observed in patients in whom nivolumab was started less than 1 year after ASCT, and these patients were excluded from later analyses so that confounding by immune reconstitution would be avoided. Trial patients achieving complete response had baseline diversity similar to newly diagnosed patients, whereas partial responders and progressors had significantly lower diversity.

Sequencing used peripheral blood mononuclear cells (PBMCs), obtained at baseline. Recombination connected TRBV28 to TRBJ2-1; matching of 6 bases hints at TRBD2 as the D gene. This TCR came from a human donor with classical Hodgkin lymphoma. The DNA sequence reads TGTGCCAGCAGTCCCGGGACTCACAACAATGAGCAGTTCTTC. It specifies CASSPGTHNNEQFF.